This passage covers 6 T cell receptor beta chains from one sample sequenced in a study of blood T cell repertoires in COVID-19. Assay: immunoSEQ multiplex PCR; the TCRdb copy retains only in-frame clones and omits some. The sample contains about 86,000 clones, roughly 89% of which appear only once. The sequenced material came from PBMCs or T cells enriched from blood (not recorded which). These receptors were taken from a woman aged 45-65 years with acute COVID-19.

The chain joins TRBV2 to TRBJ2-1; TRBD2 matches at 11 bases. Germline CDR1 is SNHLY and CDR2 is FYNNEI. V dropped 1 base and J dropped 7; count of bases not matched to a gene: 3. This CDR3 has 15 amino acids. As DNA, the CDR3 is TGTGCCAGCAGTGAAGGGCCTAGCGGGAGGAATGAGCAGTTCTTC. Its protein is CASSEGPSGRNEQFF. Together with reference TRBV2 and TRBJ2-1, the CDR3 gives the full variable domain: EPEVTQTPSHQVTQMGQEVILRCVPISNHLYFYWYRQILGQKVEFLVSFYNNEISEKSEIFDDQFSVERPDGSNFTLKIRSTKLEDSAMYFCASSEGPSGRNEQFFGPGTRLTVL.

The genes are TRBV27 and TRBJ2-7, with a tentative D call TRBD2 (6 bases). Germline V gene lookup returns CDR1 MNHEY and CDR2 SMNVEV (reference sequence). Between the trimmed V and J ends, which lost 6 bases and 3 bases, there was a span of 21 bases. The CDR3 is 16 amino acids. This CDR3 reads CASSITGGRRFYEQYF. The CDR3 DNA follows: TGTGCCAGCAGCATAACCGGGGGTCGAAGGTTCTACGAGCAGTACTTC.

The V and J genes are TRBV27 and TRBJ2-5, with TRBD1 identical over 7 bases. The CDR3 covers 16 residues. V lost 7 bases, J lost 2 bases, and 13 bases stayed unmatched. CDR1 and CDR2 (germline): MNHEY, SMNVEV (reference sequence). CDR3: CASTEGAGSPQETQYF. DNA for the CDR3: TGTGCCAGCACCGAGGGGGCAGGGTCCCCGCAAGAGACCCAGTACTTC.

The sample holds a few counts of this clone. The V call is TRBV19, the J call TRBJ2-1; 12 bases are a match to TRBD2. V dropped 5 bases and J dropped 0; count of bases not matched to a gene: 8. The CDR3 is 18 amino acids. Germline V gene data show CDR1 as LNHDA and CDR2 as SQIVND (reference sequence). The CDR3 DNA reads TGTGCCAGTAGTTCTTGGACTAGCGGGGCGAGCTCCTACAATGAGCAGTTCTTC. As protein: CASSSWTSGASSYNEQFF.

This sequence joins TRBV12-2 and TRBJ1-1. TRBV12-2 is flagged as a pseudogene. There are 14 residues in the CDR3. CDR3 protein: CASRLTRLNTEAFF. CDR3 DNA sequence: TGTGCAAGTCGCTTGACCCGACTTAACACTGAAGCTTTCTTT.

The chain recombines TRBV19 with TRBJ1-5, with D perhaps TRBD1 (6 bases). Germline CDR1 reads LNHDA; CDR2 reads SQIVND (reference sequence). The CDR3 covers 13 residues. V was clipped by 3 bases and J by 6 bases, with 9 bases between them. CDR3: CASSIGQTQPQHF. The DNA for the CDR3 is TGTGCCAGTAGTATCGGACAGACTCAGCCCCAGCATTTT.